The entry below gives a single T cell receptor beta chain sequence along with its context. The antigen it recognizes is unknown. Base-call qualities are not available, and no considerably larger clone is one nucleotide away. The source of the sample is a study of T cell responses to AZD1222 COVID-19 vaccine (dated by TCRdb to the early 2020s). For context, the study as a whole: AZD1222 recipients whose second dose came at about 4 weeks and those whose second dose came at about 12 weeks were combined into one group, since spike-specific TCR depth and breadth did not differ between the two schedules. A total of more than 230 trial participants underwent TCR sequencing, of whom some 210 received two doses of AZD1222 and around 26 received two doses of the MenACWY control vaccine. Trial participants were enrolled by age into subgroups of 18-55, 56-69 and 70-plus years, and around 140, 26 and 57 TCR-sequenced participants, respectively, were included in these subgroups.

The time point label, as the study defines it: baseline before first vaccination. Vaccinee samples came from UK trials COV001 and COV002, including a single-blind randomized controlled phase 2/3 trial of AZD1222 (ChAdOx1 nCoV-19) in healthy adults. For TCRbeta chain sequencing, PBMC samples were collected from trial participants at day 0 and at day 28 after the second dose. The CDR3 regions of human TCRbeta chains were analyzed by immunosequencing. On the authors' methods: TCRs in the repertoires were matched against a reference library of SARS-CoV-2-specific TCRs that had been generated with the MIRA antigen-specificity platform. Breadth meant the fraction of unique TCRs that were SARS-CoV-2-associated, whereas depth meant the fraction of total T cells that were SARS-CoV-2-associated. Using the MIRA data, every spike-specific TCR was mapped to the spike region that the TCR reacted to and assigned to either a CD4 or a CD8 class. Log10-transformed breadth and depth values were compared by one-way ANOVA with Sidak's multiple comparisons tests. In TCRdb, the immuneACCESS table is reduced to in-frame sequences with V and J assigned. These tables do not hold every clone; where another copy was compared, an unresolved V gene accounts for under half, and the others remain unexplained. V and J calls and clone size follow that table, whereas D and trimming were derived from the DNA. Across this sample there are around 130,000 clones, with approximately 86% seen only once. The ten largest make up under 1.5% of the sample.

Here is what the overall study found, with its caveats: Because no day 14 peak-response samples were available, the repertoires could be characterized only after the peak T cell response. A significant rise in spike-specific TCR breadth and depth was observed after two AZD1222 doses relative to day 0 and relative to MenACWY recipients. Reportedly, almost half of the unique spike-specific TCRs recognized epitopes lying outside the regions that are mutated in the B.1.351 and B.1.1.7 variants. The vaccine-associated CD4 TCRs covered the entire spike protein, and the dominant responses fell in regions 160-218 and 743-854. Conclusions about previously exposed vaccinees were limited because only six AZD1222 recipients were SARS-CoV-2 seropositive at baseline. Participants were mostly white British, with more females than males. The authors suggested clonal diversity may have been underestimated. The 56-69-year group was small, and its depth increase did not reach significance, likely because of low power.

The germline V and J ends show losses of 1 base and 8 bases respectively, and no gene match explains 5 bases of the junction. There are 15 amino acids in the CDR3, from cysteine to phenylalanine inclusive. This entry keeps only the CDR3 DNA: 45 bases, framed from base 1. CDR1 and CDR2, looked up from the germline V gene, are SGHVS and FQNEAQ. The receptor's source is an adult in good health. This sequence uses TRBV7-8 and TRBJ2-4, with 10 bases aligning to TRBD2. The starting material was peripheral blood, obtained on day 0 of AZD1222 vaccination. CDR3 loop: CASSLERGGRDIQYF. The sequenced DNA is TGTGCCAGCAGCTTAGAGCGGGGGGGTAGAGACATTCAGTACTTC.